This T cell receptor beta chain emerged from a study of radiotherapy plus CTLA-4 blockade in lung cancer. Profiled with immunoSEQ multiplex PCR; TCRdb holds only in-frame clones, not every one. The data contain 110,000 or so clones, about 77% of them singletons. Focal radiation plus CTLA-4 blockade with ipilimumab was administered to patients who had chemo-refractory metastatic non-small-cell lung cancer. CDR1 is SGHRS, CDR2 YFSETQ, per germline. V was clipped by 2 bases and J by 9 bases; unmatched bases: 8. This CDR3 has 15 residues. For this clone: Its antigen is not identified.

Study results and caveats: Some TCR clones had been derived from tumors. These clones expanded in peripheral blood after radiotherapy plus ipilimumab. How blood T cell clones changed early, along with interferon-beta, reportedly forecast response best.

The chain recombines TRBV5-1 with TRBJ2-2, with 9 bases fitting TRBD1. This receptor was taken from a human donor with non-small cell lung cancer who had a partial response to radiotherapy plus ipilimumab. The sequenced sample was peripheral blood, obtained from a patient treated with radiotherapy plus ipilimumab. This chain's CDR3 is CASSFRTQGARELFF. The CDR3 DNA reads TGCGCCAGCAGCTTCAGGACACAGGGGGCAAGGGAGCTGTTTTTT.